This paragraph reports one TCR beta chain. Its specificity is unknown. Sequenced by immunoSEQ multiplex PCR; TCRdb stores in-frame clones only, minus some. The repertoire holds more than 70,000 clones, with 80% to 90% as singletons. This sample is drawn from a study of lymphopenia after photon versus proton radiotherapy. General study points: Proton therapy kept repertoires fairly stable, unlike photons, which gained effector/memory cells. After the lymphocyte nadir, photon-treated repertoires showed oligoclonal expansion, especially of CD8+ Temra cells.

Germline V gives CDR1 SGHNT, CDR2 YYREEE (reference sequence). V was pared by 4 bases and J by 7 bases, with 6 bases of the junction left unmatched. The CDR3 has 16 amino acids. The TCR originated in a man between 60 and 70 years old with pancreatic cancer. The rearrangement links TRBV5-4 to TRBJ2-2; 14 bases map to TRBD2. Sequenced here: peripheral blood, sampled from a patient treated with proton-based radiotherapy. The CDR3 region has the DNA TGTGCCAGCAGCCGACTAGCGGGAGGGCCTTTCGGGGAGCTGTTTTTT. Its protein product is CASSRLAGGPFGELFF.